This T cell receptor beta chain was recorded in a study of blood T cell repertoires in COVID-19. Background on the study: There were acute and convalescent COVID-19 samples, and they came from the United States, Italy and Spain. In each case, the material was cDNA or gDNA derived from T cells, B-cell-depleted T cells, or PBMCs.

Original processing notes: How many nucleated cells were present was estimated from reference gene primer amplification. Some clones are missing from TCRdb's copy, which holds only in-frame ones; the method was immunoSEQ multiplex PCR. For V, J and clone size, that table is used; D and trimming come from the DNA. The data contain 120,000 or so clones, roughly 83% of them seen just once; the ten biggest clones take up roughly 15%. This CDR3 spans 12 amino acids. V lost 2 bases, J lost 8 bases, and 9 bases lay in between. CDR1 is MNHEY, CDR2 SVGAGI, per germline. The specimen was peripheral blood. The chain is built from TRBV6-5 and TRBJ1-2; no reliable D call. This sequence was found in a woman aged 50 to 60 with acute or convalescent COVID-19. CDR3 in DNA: TGTGCCAGCAGTTACGGAGGGCTCGGCTACACCTTC. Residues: CASSYGGLGYTF.